This T cell receptor beta chain originates from a study of blood T cells in healthy people across ages. With respect to this clonotype: Its cognate antigen is unknown.

Study-level findings and limits: The lack of PBMC sorting stopped any conclusive naive versus antigen-experienced comparison. Among long-lived donors, naive CD4+ cells were more numerous and diversity higher than in aged donors.

With each sample, at least 5.5 micrograms of total RNA were extracted. A second roughly 7 to 12 cycle PCR used barcoded and J-beta primers. TCRdb re-called the 5' RACE reads with MiXCR, one entry per CDR3 protein. The sample has over 1,500,000 distinct CDR3 sequences, 49% seen once; the top ten hold 2% to 2.5%. The sample consisted of blood. This TCR came from a woman aged 40 to 50 in good health.

The CDR3 protein is CASSQDLGAGYGYTF. CDR3 coding DNA: TGCGCCAGCAGCCAAGATCTTGGGGCAGGATATGGCTACACCTTC. The genes are TRBV4-3 and TRBJ1-2, with D perhaps TRBD1 (5 bases). V gave up 0 bases and J gave up 5 bases, with 13 bases separating them. There are 15 residues in the CDR3. Germline CDR1 reads LGHNA; CDR2 reads YSLEER.